This TCR beta chain was documented in a study of shared clonotypes between healthy human individuals. Method: immunoSEQ multiplex PCR; TCRdb's copy keeps in-frame clones and lacks some. The sample shows under 350,000 clones, roughly 84% of them seen only once. CDR3 length: 15 amino acids. Looked up from germline, CDR1 is SGHDN and CDR2 is FVKESK. V gave up 4 bases and J gave up 1 base, with 13 bases separating them. This TCR was recovered from a man between 18 and 35 years old in good health. Input material: memory CD8+ T cells sorted from blood. The subset here: CD45RO+ cells pooled with CCR7-negative TemRA cells. The rearrangement joins TRBV14 to TRBJ1-1; D ambiguous. CDR3 sequence reads: CASSPSLAANTEAFF. CDR3 sequence (DNA): TGTGCCAGCAGCCCTTCCCTAGCTGCGAACACTGAAGCTTTCTTT.